This is a list of T cell receptor beta chains from one sample in a study of CXCR3-negative and CXCR3-positive naive CD8 T cells. TCRdb reprocessed the 5' RACE reads, with one entry per CDR3 protein and no DNA. Across tens of thousands of distinct CDR3 sequences, the top ten clones capture approximately 0.99% of the sample. Sequenced sample: naive CXCR3- CD8+ T cells from blood. The receptors originated from a human donor in good health. Some clones in this sample may be carry-over from other donors' samples. The CDR3 runs from the conserved cysteine through the conserved F or W.

v_call,j_call,cdr3_aa
TRBV6-2/TRBV6-3,TRBJ2-1,CASSYLVGLAGGEQFF
TRBV7-9,TRBJ2-1,CASSLAAGLSYLAESDNEQFF
TRBV12-3/TRBV12-4,TRBJ2-2,CASSLTYSGELFF
TRBV20-1,TRBJ1-1,CSARAGAGQGHSNTEAFF
TRBV12-3/TRBV12-4,TRBJ1-1,CASSPLTGDTEAFF
TRBV7-2,TRBJ1-1,CASSFAIGDTEAFF
TRBV7-9,TRBJ2-5,CASSLGTGRETQYF
TRBV7-9,TRBJ2-7,CASSLTQAWHEQYF
TRBV29-1,TRBJ2-7,CSVETGTNYEQYF
TRBV14,TRBJ2-7,CASSAQGYEQYF
TRBV20-1,TRBJ2-7,CSARPFSPRDYSYEQYF
TRBV6-2/TRBV6-3,TRBJ2-1,CASSYQNRDRGYNEQFF
TRBV20-1,TRBJ2-7,CSASYYGQSYEQYF
TRBV11-2,TRBJ2-1,CASTPGPDEQFF
TRBV28,TRBJ2-3,CASSSRDRVSTDTQYF
TRBV29-1,TRBJ2-1,CSVRDLGSYNEQFF
TRBV7-9,TRBJ2-7,CASSPGQGASEQYF
TRBV29-1,TRBJ1-1,CSVELGTGRKGTEAFF
TRBV29-1,TRBJ2-3,CSVSPPPGQGKDTQYF
TRBV7-6,TRBJ1-5,CASSDYSNQPQHF
TRBV7-9,TRBJ1-6,CASSLFGQGDSPLHF
TRBV7-2,TRBJ1-1,CASSFVQGTEAFF
TRBV28,TRBJ1-6,CASSPGRANSPLHF
TRBV5-5,TRBJ2-3,CASSSRGEITDTQYF
TRBV7-3,TRBJ2-2,CASSSGHLTGELFF
TRBV11-2,TRBJ2-5,CASRGGETQYF
TRBV12-3/TRBV12-4,TRBJ1-1,CASSSQGPEAFF
TRBV5-1,TRBJ2-3,CASSFQGASADTQYF
TRBV7-2,TRBJ2-7,CASSLGVLAGGDYEQYF
TRBV4-2,TRBJ2-7,CASSQGDPYEQYF
TRBV29-1,TRBJ2-4,CSVEVIGKNIQYF
TRBV29-1,TRBJ1-2,CSALGQGVGYTF
TRBV7-9,TRBJ2-7,CASSAPRGVEDLYEQYF
TRBV29-1,TRBJ2-1,CSVGGTGIHSYNEQFF
TRBV28,TRBJ2-7,CASAGDRLLYEQYF
TRBV5-1,TRBJ2-5,CASSLTDGTQYF
TRBV7-9,TRBJ2-1,CASLQGGGNEQFF
TRBV4-1,TRBJ2-2,CASSQVTENTGELFF
TRBV7-8,TRBJ2-7,CASSSGQGIRYEQYF
TRBV7-9,TRBJ2-7,CASSLDPQGDEQYF
TRBV19,TRBJ1-5,CASCLWSGQPQHF
TRBV28,TRBJ2-1,CASRPTDTLLEQFF
TRBV4-1,TRBJ1-5,CASSQETGNQPQHF
TRBV5-5,TRBJ2-1,CASSLGTDYNEQFF
TRBV12-3/TRBV12-4,TRBJ1-2,CASNKDITNYGYTF
TRBV29-1,TRBJ2-2,CSVELAPNTGELFF
TRBV6-2/TRBV6-3,TRBJ2-7,CASSPHYYEQYF
TRBV11-2,TRBJ1-2,CASSQLPSRADDGYTF
TRBV4-3,TRBJ2-2,CASSQDLGTGVGGELFF
TRBV7-6,TRBJ1-3,CASSLELPGAGAGNTIYF